This T cell receptor beta chain originates from a study of persistence of HIV-infected CD4 T cells. Germline CDR1 reads SGHNT; CDR2 reads YENEEA. V was clipped by 6 bases and J by 2 bases, with 19 bases between them. The CDR3 length is 16 residues. Cells were stimulated with overlapping HIV-1 Gag 15-mer peptides. Sorting of responding CD4+ T cells relied on upregulated CD40 ligand together with CD69. The libraries were made with immunoSEQ version 4 in survey mode. Using immunoSEQ multiplex PCR, the repertoire was profiled, and TCRdb retains in-frame clones only, with some absent. This table has under 40,000 clones, less than 75% appearing once. In regard to this clone: The antigen is undetermined.

The chain uses TRBV11-3 and TRBJ2-5; tentatively, D is TRBD1 (7 bases). Specimen: CD4+ T cells sorted from PBMCs after roughly 18-hour stimulation, collected from a patient who received antiretroviral therapy. The TCR was taken from an adult man with HIV who was CMV-seropositive. The CDR3 is CASSSRGVKGQETQYF. CDR3 coding DNA: TGTGCCAGCAGTTCCAGGGGGGTGAAGGGACAAGAGACCCAGTACTTC.